Below are 21 T cell receptor beta chains sequenced from a single sample in a study of T-cell reconstitution after alpha-beta-depleted transplantation in children. The authors prepared the TCRbeta library with unique molecular identifiers. One entry per CDR3 protein, called by TCRdb with MiXCR from the PCR reads. Here the sample spans around 500,000 distinct CDR3 sequences, around 12% being singletons. Here the sequenced sample was PBMCs from the stem cell graft donor, taken from the stem cell graft. The receptors derive from a human donor who donated a stem cell graft to a child with combined immunodeficiency.

V usage is TRBV24-1 and J usage is TRBJ2-1; 7 nucleotides line up with TRBD2. The ends lost 7 bases at V and 5 bases at J; junction bases unmatched: 7. Germline V gives CDR1 KGHDR, CDR2 SFDVKD. The CDR3 loop spans 14 amino acids. CDR3 sequence reads: CATRGGVIDNEQFF. CDR3 DNA sequence: TGTGCCACCAGGGGGGGGGTAATTGACAATGAGCAGTTCTTC.

This clonotype was seen many times. This chain uses TRBV27 with TRBJ2-7, with 11 positions matching TRBD2. The length of the CDR3 is 15 residues. J lost 3 bases, V lost 5 bases, and 6 bases had no gene match. From germline, CDR1 is MNHEY and CDR2 SMNVEV (reference sequence). The CDR3 sequence: CASSDPTSGVYEQYF. The CDR3 DNA reads TGTGCCAGCAGTGACCCGACTAGCGGGGTCTACGAGCAGTACTTC.

This clonotype showed up many times. The chain couples TRBV29-1 to TRBJ2-1; the D call may be TRBD1 or TRBD2 (7 bases each). Looked up from germline, CDR1 is SQVTM and CDR2 is ANQGSEA. The CDR3 runs to 19 residues. Trimming stripped 1 base from V and 3 bases from J, with 25 bases between. The CDR3 spells CSVEGGRGSGTWIYNEQFF. As DNA, the CDR3 is TGCAGCGTTGAAGGGGGCAGGGGGAGCGGGACCTGGATCTACAATGAGCAGTTCTTC.

This clonotype turned up a few times. The V and J genes are TRBV11-3 and TRBJ2-1, with TRBD2 matching 7 bases. After removal of 5 bases from V and 10 bases from J, the junction contained 8 bases not matched to a gene. Germline V gives CDR1 SGHNT, CDR2 YENEEA. This CDR3 spans 13 amino acids. CDR3 region: CASSQLTSWEQFF. In nucleotides, the CDR3 is TGTGCCAGCAGCCAACTGACTAGCTGGGAGCAGTTCTTC. Variable domain in full (rest from reference TRBV11-3 and TRBJ2-1): EAGVVQSPRYKIIEKKQPVAFWCNPISGHNTLYWYLQNLGQGPELLIRYENEEAVDDSQLPKDRFSAERLKGVDSTLKIQPAELGDSAVYLCASSQLTSWEQFFGPGTRLTVL.

This clonotype has more than one count but fewer than ten. The J gene is TRBJ1-6, the V gene TRBV7-9; D perhaps matches TRBD1 (5 bases). Trimming shortened V by 0 bases and J by 13 bases, and 19 bases separated the two germline ends. Germline V gene sequence: CDR1 SEHNR, CDR2 FQNEAQ (reference sequence). There are 16 residues in the CDR3. The CDR3 nucleotides are TGTGCCAGCAGCTTAGCGGTGGCTCGGGGGACGGGGCCCCTCCACTTT. Amino acids: CASSLAVARGTGPLHF.

This clonotype was seen more than once but under ten times. The chain employs TRBV5-1 and TRBJ2-2, with a weak D call TRBD2 (5 bases). Germline assignment: CDR1 SGHRS and CDR2 YFSETQ. The CDR3 loop spans 16 amino acids. V shed 4 bases and J shed 1 base, with 14 bases lying between them. DNA for the CDR3: TGCGCCAGCAGCACCCGACAAAGCGGGAACACCGGGGAGCTGTTTTTT. This codes for CASSTRQSGNTGELFF.

This clonotype was picked up a small number of times. The chain is built from TRBV6-1 and TRBJ1-1; no clear D gene. The CDR3 sequence is 14 residues long. The V end lost 6 bases, the J end lost 1 base, and 12 bases lay between the germline ends. CDR1 is MNHNS, CDR2 SASEGT, per germline. CDR3 sequence: CASRPIAENTEAFF. As DNA, the CDR3 is TGTGCCAGCAGGCCCATCGCGGAGAACACTGAAGCTTTCTTT.

This clonotype was recorded at least ten times. The junction departs from germline at one end; a sequencing error may be responsible. The chain carries TRBV6-5 and TRBJ2-1, with TRBD1 matching 8 bases. Germline-derived CDR1 and CDR2 are MNHEY and SVGAGI. The CDR3 loop spans 11 amino acids. The CDR3 DNA sequence: TGTGCCAGCAGTTACCAGGGACAGGCATACTTC. Its translation: CASSYQGQAYF.

A few counts support this clonotype. The rearrangement joins TRBV7-2 to TRBJ2-7, with D maybe TRBD1 (7 bases). With 1 base removed from V and 2 bases from J, the gap between germline ends came to 12 bases. CDR3 length equals 15 residues. Germline-derived CDR1 and CDR2 are SGHTA and FQGNSA. The CDR3 DNA follows: TGTGCCAGCAGCTTAGTTCGCAGGGGGGCCTACGAGCAGTACTTC. It codes for CASSLVRRGAYEQYF. Drawing the rest from reference TRBV7-2 and TRBJ2-7, the complete variable domain is GAGVSQSPSNKVTEKGKDVELRCDPISGHTALYWYRQSLGQGLEFLIYFQGNSAPDKSGLPSDRFSAERTGGSVSTLTIQRTQQEDSAVYLCASSLVRRGAYEQYFGPGTRLTVT.

The gene calls are TRBV7-2 and TRBJ2-3, with D possibly TRBD2 on 6 matching bases. Germline values: CDR1 SGHTA, CDR2 FQGNSA. The CDR3 is made up of 15 amino acids. Trimming pared 1 base from V and 4 bases from J, leaving 12 bases between. CDR3 region: CASSLGVAESDTQYF. CDR3 coding DNA: TGTGCCAGCAGCTTAGGAGTAGCGGAGTCAGATACGCAGTATTTT.

In regard to this clonotype: Germline is not matched at one junction end, which may reflect a read error. The chain has TRBV7-2 and TRBJ2-1, with TRBD2 matching over 14 bases. Germline CDR1 reads SGHTA; CDR2 reads FQGNSA. CDR3 length: 17 amino acids. The CDR3: CASSPTSGRASHNEQFF. CDR3 DNA sequence: TGTGCCAGCAGCCCGACTAGCGGGAGGGCCTCCCACAATGAGCAGTTCTTC.

The genes are TRBV4-3 and TRBJ2-7; D may correspond to TRBD1 or TRBD2 (5 bases each). Trimming pared 1 base from V and 2 bases from J, leaving 15 bases between. The CDR3 covers 16 residues. Germline CDR1 LGHNA, CDR2 YSLEER. DNA for the CDR3: TGCGCCAGCAGCCAAGGCTATAAAAAGGGACCCTACGAGCAGTACTTC. It is translated as CASSQGYKKGPYEQYF.

This clonotype was observed at least ten times. V is TRBV4-3 and J is TRBJ2-2, with TRBD2 matching over 8 bases. CDR1 is LGHNA and CDR2 is YSLEER in the germline V gene. V shed 0 bases, J shed 7 bases, and the junction held 10 bases outside the gene matches. CDR3 length: 17 amino acids. The CDR3 bases are TGCGCCAGCAGCCAAGATCCATACGGGGGGGCCGTCGGGGAGCTGTTTTTT. Amino acid sequence: CASSQDPYGGAVGELFF.

The chain couples TRBV9 to TRBJ2-3, with a tentative D call TRBD2 (5 bases). The germline V and J ends were trimmed by 0 bases and 4 bases, with 15 bases remaining between them. The CDR3 extends over 16 amino acids. The germline V gene has CDR1 SGDLS and CDR2 YYNGEE. Here the CDR3 reads CASSVGQGTEADTQYF. The CDR3 nucleotides read TGTGCCAGCAGCGTAGGACAAGGAACGGAGGCAGATACGCAGTATTTT.

Ten or more counts support this clonotype. This chain links TRBV6-5 with TRBJ2-7, with TRBD2 matching over 11 bases. The CDR3 spans 14 residues. J was trimmed by 6 bases and V by 2 bases; bases with no gene match: 3. Germline CDR1 is MNHEY and CDR2 is SVGAGI. This CDR3 is CASSYLAGGSEQYF. The CDR3 nucleotides read TGTGCCAGCAGTTACCTAGCGGGAGGAAGCGAGCAGTACTTC.

V gene TRBV5-1 combines with J gene TRBJ2-5, with TRBD2 matching over 8 bases. Trimming took 0 bases from V and 5 from J; bases not matched to a gene: 9. Germline V gene sequence: CDR1 SGHRS, CDR2 YFSETQ. The CDR3 is 16 amino acids. The CDR3 DNA is TGCGCCAGCAGCTTGGCCGGGAGCGGGAGAGGGGAGACCCAGTACTTC. Its translation: CASSLAGSGRGETQYF.

The rearrangement links TRBV4-3 to TRBJ1-4, with D tentatively TRBD1 (5 bases). CDR3 length: 15 amino acids. CDR1 and CDR2 from the germline V gene are LGHNA and YSLEER. V lost 4 bases to trimming and J lost 7 bases, with 16 bases between them. CDR3 sequence: CASSLTGTQGEKLFF. CDR3 coding DNA: TGCGCCAGCAGCCTTACCGGGACTCAGGGTGAAAAACTGTTTTTT.

This clonotype was detected many times. This chain uses TRBV12-3 or TRBV12-4 with TRBJ2-5; D gene unclear. The CDR3 sequence is 13 residues long. V lost 4 bases and J 5 bases, leaving 11 bases between the germline ends. In nucleotides, the CDR3 is TGTGCCAGCAGTTCCAGCCCCGGGGAGACCCAGTACTTC. Translating it yields CASSSSPGETQYF.

This clonotype was found many times. The gene calls are TRBV12-3 or TRBV12-4 and TRBJ2-4; D gene unclear. The CDR3 runs to 14 residues. V lost 9 bases, J lost 9 bases, and 21 bases lay in between. As DNA, the CDR3 is TGTGCCAGTTCCCCAGGCTTACTGGTGGGCATTCAGTACTTC. Its translation is CASSPGLLVGIQYF.

This clonotype came up a few times. The genes are TRBV29-1 and TRBJ1-5; D ambiguous. V was trimmed by 6 bases and J by 5 bases, leaving 8 bases between them. The CDR3 spans 11 residues. Germline V gives CDR1 SQVTM, CDR2 ANQGSEA. The CDR3 sequence is CSVFPYQPQHF. CDR3 nucleotides: TGCAGCGTCTTCCCCTATCAGCCCCAGCATTTT. Based on the CDR3 plus reference TRBV29-1 and TRBJ1-5, the full variable domain is SAVISQKPSRDICQRGTSLTIQCQVDSQVTMMFWYRQQPGQSLTLIATANQGSEATYESGFVIDKFPISRPNLTFSTLTVSNMSPEDSSIYLCSVFPYQPQHFGDGTRLSIL.

This sequence joins TRBV10-3 and TRBJ2-1, with TRBD2 matching over 7 bases. In germline, CDR1 is ENHRY, CDR2 SYGVKD. With 9 bases clipped from V and 8 bases from J, the junction kept 4 bases outside the gene matches. This CDR3 has 11 residues. The CDR3 DNA sequence: TGTGCCATACTAGCGTATGATGAGCAGTTCTTC. Translating it yields CAILAYDEQFF.